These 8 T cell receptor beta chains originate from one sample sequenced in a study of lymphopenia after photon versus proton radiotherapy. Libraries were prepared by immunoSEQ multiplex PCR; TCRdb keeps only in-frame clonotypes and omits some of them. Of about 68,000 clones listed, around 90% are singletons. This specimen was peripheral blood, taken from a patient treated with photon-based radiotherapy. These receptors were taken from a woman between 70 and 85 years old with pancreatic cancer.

This CDR3 reads CASGNTGELFF. In nucleotides, the CDR3 is TGTGCCAGCGGTAATACCGGGGAGCTGTTTTTT. The chain carries TRBV7-9 and TRBJ2-2; D is unresolved. CDR1 and CDR2 from the germline V gene are SEHNR and FQNEAQ (reference sequence). The CDR3 covers 11 residues. V was trimmed by 8 bases and J by 5 bases, leaving 6 bases between them.

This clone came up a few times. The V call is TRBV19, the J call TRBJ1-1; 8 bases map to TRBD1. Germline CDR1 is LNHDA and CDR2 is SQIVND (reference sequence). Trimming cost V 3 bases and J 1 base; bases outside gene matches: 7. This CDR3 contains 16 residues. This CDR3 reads CASSIGQGGANTEAFF. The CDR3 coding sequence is TGTGCCAGTAGTATTGGACAGGGAGGGGCGAACACTGAAGCTTTCTTT.

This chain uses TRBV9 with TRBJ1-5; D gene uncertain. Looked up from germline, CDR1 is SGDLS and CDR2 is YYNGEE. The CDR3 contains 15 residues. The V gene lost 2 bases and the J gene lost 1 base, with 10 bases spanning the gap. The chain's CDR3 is CASSVGIGSNQPQHF. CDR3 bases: TGTGCCAGCAGCGTGGGGATAGGGAGCAATCAGCCCCAGCATTTT.

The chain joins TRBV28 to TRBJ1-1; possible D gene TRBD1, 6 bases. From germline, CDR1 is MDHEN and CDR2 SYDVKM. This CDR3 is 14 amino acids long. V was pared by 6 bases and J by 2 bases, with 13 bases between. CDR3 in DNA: TGTGCCAGCAGGGAGACAGGTGAAAACACTGAAGCTTTCTTT. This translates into CASRETGENTEAFF.

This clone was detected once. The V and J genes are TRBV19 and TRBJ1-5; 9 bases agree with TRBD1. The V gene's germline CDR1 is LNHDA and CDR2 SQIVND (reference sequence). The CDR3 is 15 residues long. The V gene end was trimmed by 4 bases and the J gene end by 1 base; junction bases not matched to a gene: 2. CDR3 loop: CASSRTGESNQPQHF. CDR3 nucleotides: TGTGCCAGTAGTAGGACAGGGGAAAGCAATCAGCCCCAGCATTTT.

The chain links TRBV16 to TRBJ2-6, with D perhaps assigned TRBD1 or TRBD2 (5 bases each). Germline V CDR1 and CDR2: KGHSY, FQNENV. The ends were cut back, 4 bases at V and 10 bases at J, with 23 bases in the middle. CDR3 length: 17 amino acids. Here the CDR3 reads CASSPDNASGRRNVLTF. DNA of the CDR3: TGTGCCAGCAGCCCGGACAATGCTTCGGGGAGACGGAACGTCCTGACTTTC.

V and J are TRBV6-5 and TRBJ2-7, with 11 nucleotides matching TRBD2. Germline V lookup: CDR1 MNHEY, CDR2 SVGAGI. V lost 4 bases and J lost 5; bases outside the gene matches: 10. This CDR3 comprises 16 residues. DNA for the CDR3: TGTGCCAGCAGTTGGTCCTCGTCTAGCGGGAGGAACGAGCAGTACTTC. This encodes CASSWSSSSGRNEQYF.

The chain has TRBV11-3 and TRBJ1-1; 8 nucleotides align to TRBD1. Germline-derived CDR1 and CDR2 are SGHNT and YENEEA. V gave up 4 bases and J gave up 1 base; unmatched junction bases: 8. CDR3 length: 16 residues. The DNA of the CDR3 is TGTGCCAGCAGCTCCGGACAGGGCCACGCGAACACTGAAGCTTTCTTT. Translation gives CASSSGQGHANTEAFF.